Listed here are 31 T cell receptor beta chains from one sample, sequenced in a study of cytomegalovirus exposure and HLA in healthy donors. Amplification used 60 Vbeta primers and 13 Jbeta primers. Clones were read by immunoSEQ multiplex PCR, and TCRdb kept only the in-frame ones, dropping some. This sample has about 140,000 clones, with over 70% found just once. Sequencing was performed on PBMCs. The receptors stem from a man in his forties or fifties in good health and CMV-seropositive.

Here the CDR3 reads CASSLNFQGIPYGYTF. The CDR3 DNA follows: TGTGCCAGCAGCTTAAACTTTCAGGGAATCCCCTATGGCTACACCTTC. The chain has TRBV7-2 and TRBJ1-2; possibly TRBD1 for D (5 bases). This CDR3 spans 16 amino acids. The germline V gene encodes CDR1 SGHTA and CDR2 FQGNSA. V lost 2 bases to trimming and J lost 4 bases, with 17 bases between them.

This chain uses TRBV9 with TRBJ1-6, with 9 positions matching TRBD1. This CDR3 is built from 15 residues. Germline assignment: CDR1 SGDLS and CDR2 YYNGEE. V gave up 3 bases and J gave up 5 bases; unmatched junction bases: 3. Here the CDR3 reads CASSAGTGNNSPLHF. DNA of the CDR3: TGTGCCAGCAGCGCCGGGACAGGGAATAATTCACCCCTCCACTTT.

The CDR3 nucleotides are TGTGCCAGCAGTGAAGCGCTCGGGCCCAGGGATTGGGCCTACGAGCAGTACTTC. This sequence encodes CASSEALGPRDWAYEQYF. The V gene is TRBV2, the J gene TRBJ2-7; possible D gene TRBD1, 5 bases. The CDR3 is made up of 18 amino acids. V lost 0 bases and J 2 bases, leaving 20 bases between the germline ends. The germline V gene has CDR1 SNHLY and CDR2 FYNNEI.

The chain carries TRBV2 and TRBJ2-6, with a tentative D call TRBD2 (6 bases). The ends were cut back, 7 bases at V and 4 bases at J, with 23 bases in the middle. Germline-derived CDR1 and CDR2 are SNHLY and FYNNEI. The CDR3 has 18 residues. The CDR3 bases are TGTGCCAGCATGAATTGGGAGGCAGGACGGGGAGGGGCCAACGTCCTGACTTTC. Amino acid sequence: CASMNWEAGRGGANVLTF. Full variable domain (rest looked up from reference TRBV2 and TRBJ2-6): EPEVTQTPSHQVTQMGQEVILRCVPISNHLYFYWYRQILGQKVEFLVSFYNNEISEKSEIFDDQFSVERPDGSNFTLKIRSTKLEDSAMYFCASMNWEAGRGGANVLTFGAGSRLTVL.

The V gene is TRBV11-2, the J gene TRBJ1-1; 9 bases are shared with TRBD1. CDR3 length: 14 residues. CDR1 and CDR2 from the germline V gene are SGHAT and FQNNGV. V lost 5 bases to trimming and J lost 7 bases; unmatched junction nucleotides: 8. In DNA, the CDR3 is TGTGCCAGCAGCAGGACAGGGGTGATCATTGAAGCTTTCTTT. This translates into CASSRTGVIIEAFF.

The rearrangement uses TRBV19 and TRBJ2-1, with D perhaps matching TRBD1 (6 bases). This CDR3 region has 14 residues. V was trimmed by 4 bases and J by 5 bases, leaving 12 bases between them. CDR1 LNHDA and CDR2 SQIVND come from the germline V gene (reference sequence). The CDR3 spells CASSRRQVNNEQFF. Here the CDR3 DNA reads TGTGCCAGTAGTAGGAGACAGGTGAACAATGAGCAGTTCTTC.

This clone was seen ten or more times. The CDR3 loop reads CASSPTTSSGNTIYF. In DNA form, the CDR3 reads TGCGCCAGCAGCCCGACAACGAGCTCTGGAAACACCATATATTTT. This rearrangement joins TRBV4-3 to TRBJ1-3, with D unclear. The CDR3 contains 15 residues. Trimming stripped 4 bases from V and 0 bases from J, with 10 bases between. Germline-derived CDR1 and CDR2 are LGHNA and YSLEER.

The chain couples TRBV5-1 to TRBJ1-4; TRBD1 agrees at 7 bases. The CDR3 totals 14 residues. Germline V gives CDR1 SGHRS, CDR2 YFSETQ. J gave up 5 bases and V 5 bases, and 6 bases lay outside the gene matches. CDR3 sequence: CASSASRGNEKLFF. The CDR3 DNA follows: TGCGCCAGCAGTGCCAGCAGGGGGAATGAAAAACTGTTTTTT.

CDR3 amino acids: CASTRTDNTEAFF. For the CDR3, the DNA is TGCGCCAGCACCCGGACAGACAACACTGAAGCTTTCTTT. The V call is TRBV5-1, the J call TRBJ1-1; D is possibly TRBD1 (6 bases). The CDR3 is 13 residues long. V lost 6 bases and J lost 2, with 11 bases in between. From germline, CDR1 is SGHRS and CDR2 YFSETQ.

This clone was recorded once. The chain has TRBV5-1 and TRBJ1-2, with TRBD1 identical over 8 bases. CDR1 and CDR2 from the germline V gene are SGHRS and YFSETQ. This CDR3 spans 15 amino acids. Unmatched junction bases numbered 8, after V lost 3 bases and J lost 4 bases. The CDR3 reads CASSYDRGGGYGYTF. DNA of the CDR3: TGCGCCAGCAGCTATGACAGGGGAGGTGGCTATGGCTACACCTTC.

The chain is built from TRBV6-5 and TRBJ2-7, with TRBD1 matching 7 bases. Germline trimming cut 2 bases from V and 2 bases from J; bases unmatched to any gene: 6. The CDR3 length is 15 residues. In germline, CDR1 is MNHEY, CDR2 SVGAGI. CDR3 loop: CASSYGDSSTYEQYF. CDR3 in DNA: TGTGCCAGCAGTTACGGGGACAGTAGTACCTACGAGCAGTACTTC.

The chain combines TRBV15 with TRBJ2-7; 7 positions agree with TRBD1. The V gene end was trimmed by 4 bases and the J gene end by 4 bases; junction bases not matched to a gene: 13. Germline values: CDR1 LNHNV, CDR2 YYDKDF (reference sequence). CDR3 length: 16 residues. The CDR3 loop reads CATSTLGGQGEYEQYF. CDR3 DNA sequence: TGTGCCACCAGCACGCTCGGTGGGCAGGGGGAATACGAGCAGTACTTC.

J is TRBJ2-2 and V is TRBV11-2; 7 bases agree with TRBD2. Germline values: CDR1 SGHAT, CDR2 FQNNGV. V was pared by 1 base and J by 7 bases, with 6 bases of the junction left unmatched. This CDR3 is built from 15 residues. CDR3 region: CASSLGRLAIGELFF. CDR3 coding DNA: TGTGCCAGCAGCTTAGGAAGACTAGCTATCGGGGAGCTGTTTTTT.

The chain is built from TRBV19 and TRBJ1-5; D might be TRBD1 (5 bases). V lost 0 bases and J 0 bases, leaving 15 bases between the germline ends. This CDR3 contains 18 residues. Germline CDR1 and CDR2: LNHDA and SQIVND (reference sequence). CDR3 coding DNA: TGTGCCAGTAGTATAGATTTCCTAAAGGACAATAGCAATCAGCCCCAGCATTTT. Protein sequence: CASSIDFLKDNSNQPQHF.

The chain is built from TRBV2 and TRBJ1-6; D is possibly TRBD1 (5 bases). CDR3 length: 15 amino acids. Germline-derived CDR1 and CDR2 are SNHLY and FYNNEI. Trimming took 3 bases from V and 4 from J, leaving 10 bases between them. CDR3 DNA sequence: TGTGCCAGCAGTGACCGGGGGTCTTATAATTCACCCCTCCACTTT. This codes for CASSDRGSYNSPLHF.

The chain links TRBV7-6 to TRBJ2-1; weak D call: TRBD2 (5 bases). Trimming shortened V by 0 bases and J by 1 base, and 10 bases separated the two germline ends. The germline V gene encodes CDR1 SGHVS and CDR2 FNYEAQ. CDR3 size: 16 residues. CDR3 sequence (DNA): TGTGCCAGCAGCTTAGCGGCCAGCGGTTCCTACAATGAGCAGTTCTTC. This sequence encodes CASSLAASGSYNEQFF.

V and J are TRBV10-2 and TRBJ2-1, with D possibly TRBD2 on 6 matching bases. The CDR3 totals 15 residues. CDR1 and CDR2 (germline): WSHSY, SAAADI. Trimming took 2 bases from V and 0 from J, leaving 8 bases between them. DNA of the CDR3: TGCGCCAGCAGTGAGGACGGGAGCTCCTACAATGAGCAGTTCTTC. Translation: CASSEDGSSYNEQFF.

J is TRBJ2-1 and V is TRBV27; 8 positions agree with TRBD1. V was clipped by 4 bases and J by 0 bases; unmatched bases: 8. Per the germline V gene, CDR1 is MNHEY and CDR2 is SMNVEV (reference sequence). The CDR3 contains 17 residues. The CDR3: CASSSYRTGSSYNEQFF. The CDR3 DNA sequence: TGTGCCAGCAGTTCCTACCGGACAGGGAGCTCCTACAATGAGCAGTTCTTC.

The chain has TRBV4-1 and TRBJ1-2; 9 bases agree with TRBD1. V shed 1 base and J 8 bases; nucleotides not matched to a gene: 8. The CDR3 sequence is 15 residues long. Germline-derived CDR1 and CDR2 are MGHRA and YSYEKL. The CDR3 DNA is TGCGCCAGCAGCCAAGTTTACCGGGACAGGGAAGGCTACACCTTC. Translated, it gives CASSQVYRDREGYTF.

CDR3 residues: CASRYTVRTEAFF. CDR3 in DNA: TGTGCCAGCCGGTACACAGTCCGAACTGAAGCTTTCTTT. The chain carries TRBV6-6 and TRBJ1-1; D not resolved. The CDR3 totals 13 residues. Per the germline V gene, CDR1 is MNHNY and CDR2 is SVGAGI (reference sequence). V lost 8 bases to trimming and J lost 5 bases, with 15 bases between them.

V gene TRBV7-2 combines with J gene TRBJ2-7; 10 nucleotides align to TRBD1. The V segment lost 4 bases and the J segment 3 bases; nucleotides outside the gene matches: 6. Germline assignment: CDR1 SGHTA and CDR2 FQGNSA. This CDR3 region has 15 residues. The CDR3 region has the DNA TGTGCCAGCAGCTCCCGGGACAGGGGCGACTACGAGCAGTACTTC. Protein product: CASSSRDRGDYEQYF.

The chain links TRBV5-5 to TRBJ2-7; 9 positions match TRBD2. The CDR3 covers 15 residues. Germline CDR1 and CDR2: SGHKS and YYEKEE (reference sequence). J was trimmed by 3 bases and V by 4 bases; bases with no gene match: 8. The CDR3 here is CASSLIDSGSYEQYF. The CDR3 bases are TGTGCCAGCAGCCTTATCGATAGCGGGAGCTACGAGCAGTACTTC.

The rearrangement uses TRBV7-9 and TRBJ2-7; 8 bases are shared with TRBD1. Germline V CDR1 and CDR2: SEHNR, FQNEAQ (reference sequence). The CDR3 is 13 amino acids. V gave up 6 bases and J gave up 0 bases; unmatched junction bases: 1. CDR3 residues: CASRTGVSYEQYF. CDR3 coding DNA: TGTGCCAGCAGGACAGGGGTCTCCTACGAGCAGTACTTC. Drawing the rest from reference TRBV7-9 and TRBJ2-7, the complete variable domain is DTGVSQNPRHKITKRGQNVTFRCDPISEHNRLYWYRQTLGQGPEFLTYFQNEAQLEKSRLLSDRFSAERPKGSFSTLEIQRTEQGDSAMYLCASRTGVSYEQYFGPGTRLTVT.

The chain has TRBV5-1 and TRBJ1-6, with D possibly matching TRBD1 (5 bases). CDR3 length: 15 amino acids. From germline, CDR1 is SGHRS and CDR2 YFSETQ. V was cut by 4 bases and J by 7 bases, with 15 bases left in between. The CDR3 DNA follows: TGCGCCAGCAGCGTGGAACAGGCCAAAAATTCACCCCTCCACTTT. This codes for CASSVEQAKNSPLHF.

CDR3 sequence (DNA): TGTGCCAGCAGTGTTGCGGCTGCTGGCACAGATACGCAGTATTTT. It encodes CASSVAAAGTDTQYF. This chain connects TRBV9 to TRBJ2-3; D ambiguous. The CDR3 sequence is 15 residues long. Germline V gene lookup returns CDR1 SGDLS and CDR2 YYNGEE. Trimming removed 5 bases from V and 1 base from J, with 14 bases in between.

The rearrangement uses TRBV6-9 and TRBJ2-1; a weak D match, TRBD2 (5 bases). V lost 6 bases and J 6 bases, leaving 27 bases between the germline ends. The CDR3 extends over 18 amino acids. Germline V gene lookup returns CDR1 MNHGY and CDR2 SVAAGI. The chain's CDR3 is CASSRGDLGERVLNEQFF. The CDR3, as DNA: TGTGCCAGCAGCCGAGGCGACCTTGGCGAGAGGGTCCTCAATGAGCAGTTCTTC.

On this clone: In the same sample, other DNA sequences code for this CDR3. For the CDR3, the DNA is TGTGCCAGCAGCTTCAGCTCCTACGAGCAGTACTTC. This encodes CASSFSSYEQYF. The V and J genes are TRBV7-2 and TRBJ2-7; D is ambiguous. Trimming left V 3 bases short and J 0 bases short, with 3 bases between. Germline-derived CDR1 and CDR2 are SGHTA and FQGNSA. This CDR3 region has 12 residues.

CDR3 loop: CATSVRQDTEAFF. For the CDR3, the DNA is TGTGCCACCAGCGTCAGACAGGACACTGAAGCTTTCTTT. The rearrangement uses TRBV15 and TRBJ1-1; possibly TRBD1 for D (6 bases). This CDR3 has 13 amino acids. Trimming took 5 bases from V and 3 from J, leaving 10 bases between them. Germline values: CDR1 LNHNV, CDR2 YYDKDF (reference sequence).

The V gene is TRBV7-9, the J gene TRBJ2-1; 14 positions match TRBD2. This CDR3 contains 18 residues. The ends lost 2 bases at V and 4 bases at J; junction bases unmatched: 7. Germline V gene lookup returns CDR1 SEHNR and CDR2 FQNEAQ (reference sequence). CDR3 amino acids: CASSLTGLAGARYNEQFF. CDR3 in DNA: TGTGCCAGCAGCTTAACGGGACTAGCGGGAGCTCGGTACAATGAGCAGTTCTTC.

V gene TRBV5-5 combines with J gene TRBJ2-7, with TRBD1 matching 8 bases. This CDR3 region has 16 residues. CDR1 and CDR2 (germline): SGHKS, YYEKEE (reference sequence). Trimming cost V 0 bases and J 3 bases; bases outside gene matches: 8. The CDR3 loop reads CASSLDLWTGSYEQYF. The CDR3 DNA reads TGTGCCAGCAGCTTGGACCTTTGGACAGGGAGCTACGAGCAGTACTTC.

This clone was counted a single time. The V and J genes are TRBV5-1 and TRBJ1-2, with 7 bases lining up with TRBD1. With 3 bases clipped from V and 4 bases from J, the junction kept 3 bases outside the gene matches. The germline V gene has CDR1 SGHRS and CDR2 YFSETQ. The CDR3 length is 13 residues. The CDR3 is CASSSTGTYGYTF. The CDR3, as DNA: TGCGCCAGCAGCTCGACAGGGACCTATGGCTACACCTTC.